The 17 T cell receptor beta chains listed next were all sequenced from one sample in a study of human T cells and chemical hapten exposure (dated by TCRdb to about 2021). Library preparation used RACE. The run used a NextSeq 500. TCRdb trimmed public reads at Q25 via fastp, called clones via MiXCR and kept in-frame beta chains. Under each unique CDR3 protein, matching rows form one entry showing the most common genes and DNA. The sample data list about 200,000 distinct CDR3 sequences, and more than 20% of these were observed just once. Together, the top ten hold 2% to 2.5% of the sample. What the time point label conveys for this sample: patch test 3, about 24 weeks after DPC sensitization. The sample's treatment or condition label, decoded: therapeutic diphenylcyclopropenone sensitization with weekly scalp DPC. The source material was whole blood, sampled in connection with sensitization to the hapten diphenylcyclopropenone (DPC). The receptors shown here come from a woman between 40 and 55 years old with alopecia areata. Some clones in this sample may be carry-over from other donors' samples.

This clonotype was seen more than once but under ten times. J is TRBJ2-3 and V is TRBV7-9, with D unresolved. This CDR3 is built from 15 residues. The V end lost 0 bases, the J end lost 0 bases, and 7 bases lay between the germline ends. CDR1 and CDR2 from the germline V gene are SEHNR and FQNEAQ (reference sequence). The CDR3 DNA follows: TGTGCCAGCAGCTTAGCGGGTACTAGCACAGATACGCAGTATTTT. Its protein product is CASSLAGTSTDTQYF.

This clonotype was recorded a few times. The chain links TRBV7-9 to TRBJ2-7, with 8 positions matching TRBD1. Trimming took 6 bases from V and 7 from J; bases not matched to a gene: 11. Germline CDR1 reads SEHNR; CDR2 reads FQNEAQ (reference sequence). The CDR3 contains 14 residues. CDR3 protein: CASRPGTGAREQYF. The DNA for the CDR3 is TGTGCCAGCAGGCCCGGGACAGGTGCTCGGGAGCAGTACTTC.

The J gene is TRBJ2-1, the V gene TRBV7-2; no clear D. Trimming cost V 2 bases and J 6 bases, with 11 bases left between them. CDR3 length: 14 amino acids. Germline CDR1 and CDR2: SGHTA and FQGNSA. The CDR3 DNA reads TGTGCCAGCAGCTTAATGTCCCTTGGCAATGAGCAGTTCTTC. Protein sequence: CASSLMSLGNEQFF.

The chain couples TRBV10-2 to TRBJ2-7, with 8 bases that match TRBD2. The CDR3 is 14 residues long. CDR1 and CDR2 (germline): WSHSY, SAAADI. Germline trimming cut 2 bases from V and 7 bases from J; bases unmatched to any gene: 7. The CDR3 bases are TGCGCCAGCAGTGAGGGGAGCGGCGGGAGGGAGCAGTACTTC. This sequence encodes CASSEGSGGREQYF.

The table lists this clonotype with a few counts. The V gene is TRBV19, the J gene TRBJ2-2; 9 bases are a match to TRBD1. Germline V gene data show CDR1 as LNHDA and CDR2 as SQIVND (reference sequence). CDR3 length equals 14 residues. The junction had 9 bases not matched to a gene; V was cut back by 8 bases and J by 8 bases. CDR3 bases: TGTGCCAGTGTCCGGACAGGGGTCAAGGGGGAGCTGTTTTTT. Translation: CASVRTGVKGELFF.

Here the CDR3 reads CASRARDKAEAFF. CDR3 sequence (DNA): TGTGCCAGCAGGGCCAGGGACAAGGCTGAAGCTTTCTTT. The chain is built from TRBV12-3 or TRBV12-4 and TRBJ1-1, with TRBD1 as a possible D gene (6 bases). V was shortened by 6 bases and J by 6 bases, with 14 bases between the two germline ends. The CDR3 consists of 13 residues.

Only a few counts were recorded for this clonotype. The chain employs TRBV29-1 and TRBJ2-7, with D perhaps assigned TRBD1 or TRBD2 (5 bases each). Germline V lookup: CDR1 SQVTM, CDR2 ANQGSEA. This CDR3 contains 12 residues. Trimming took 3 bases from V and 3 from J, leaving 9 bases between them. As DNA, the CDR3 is TGCAGCGTTGACTGGGACGGCTACGAGCAGTACTTC. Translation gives CSVDWDGYEQYF.

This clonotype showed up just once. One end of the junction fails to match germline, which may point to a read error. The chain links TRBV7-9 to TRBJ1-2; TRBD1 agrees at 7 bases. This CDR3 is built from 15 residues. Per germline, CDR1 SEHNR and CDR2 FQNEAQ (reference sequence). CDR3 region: CASSSRTGKFYGYAF. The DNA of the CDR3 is TGTGCCAGCAGCTCCCGGACAGGAAAATTCTATGGCTACGCCTTC. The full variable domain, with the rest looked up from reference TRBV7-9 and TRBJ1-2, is DTGVSQNPRHKITKRGQNVTFRCDPISEHNRLYWYRQTLGQGPEFLTYFQNEAQLEKSRLLSDRFSAERPKGSFSTLEIQRTEQGDSAMYLCASSSRTGKFYGYAFGSGTRLTVV.

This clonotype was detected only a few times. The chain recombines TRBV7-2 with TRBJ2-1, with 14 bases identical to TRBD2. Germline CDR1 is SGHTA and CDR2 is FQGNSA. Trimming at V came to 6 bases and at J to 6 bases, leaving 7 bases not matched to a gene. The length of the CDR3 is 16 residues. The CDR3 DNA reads TGTGCCAGCAGTCAGCCGGGACTAGCGGGAGTCAATGAGCAGTTCTTC. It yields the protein CASSQPGLAGVNEQFF.

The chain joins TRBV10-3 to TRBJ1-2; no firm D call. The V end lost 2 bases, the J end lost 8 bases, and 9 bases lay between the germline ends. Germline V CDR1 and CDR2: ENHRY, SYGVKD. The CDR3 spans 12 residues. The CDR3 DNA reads TGTGCCATCAGTGAGGAATCGGGGGGCTACACCTTC. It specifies CAISEESGGYTF.

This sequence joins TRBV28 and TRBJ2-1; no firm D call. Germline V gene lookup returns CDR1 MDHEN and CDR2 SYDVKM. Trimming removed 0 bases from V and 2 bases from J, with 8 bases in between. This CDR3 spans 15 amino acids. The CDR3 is CASSLWQATYNEQFF. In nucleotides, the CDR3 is TGTGCCAGCAGTTTATGGCAGGCTACCTACAATGAGCAGTTCTTC.

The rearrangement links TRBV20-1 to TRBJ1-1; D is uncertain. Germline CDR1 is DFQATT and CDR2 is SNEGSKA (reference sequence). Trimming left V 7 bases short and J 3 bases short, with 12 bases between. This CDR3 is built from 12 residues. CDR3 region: CSGAGQHTEAFF. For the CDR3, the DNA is TGCAGTGGGGCCGGGCAACACACTGAAGCTTTCTTT.

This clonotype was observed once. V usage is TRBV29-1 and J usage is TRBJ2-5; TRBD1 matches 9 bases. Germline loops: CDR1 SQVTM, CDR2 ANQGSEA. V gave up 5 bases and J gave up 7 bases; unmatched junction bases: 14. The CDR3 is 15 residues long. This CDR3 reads CSVTLGQGGSGTQYF. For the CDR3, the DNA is TGCAGCGTTACTCTGGGACAGGGCGGCTCGGGGACCCAGTACTTC.

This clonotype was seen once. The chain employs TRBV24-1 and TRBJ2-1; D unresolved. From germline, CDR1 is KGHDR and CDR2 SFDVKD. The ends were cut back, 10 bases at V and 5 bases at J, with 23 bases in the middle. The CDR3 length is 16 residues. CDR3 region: CATSSSMGYKNNEQFF. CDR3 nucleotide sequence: TGTGCCACTAGTTCCTCCATGGGATACAAGAACAATGAGCAGTTCTTC.

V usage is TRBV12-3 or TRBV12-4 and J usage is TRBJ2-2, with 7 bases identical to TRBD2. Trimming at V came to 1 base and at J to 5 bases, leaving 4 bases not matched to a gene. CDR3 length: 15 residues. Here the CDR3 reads CASSLGGGGTGELFF. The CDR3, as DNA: TGTGCCAGCAGTTTAGGTGGCGGGGGTACCGGGGAGCTGTTTTTT.

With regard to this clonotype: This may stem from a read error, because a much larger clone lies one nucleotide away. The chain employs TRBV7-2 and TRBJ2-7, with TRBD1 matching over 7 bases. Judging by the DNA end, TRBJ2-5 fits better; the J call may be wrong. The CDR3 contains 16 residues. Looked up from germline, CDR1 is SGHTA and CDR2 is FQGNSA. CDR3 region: CAGSLSPGQRTGTQYF. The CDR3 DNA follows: TGTGCCGGCAGCCTTTCACCGGGACAGAGGACCGGGACCCAGTACTTC.

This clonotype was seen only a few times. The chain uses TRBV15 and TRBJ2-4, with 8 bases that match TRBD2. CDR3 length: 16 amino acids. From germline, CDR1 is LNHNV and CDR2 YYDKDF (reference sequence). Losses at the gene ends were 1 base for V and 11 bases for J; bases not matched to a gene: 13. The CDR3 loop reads CATSRANTGGAPVQYF. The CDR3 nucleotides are TGTGCCACCAGCAGAGCGAACACGGGAGGGGCCCCCGTTCAGTACTTC.